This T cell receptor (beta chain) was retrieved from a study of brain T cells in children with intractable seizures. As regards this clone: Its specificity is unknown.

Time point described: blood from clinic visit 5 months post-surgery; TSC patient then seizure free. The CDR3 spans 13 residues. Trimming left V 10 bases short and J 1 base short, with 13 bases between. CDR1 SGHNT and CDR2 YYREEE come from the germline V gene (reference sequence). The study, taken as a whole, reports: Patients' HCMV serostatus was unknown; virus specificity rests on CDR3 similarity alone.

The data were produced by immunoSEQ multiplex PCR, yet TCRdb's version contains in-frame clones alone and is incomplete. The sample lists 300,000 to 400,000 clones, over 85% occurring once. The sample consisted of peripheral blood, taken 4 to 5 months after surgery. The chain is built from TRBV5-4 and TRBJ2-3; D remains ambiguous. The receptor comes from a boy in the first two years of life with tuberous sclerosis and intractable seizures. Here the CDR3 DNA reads TGTGCCTTTGGGAATGTTGGCACAGATACGCAGTATTTT. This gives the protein CAFGNVGTDTQYF.